One T cell receptor beta chain is described in this entry. Its target is not known. J gave up 7 bases and V 5 bases, and 11 bases lay outside the gene matches. Looked up from germline, CDR1 is MNHEY and CDR2 is SVGEGT. The CDR3 loop spans 15 amino acids. The sample originates from a study of blood T cells in healthy people across ages. Points from the study as a whole: As age increased, TCR beta diversity per million T cells fell in a roughly linear fashion. Both higher diversity and more naive CD4+ cells marked long-lived donors when set against aged donors.

The use of a sample-barcoded 5' primer and a J-beta primer mix characterized a second PCR of roughly 6 to 11 cycles. TCRdb reprocessed the 5' RACE reads with MiXCR, giving one entry per CDR3 protein. The sample records about 640,000 distinct CDR3 sequences, approximately 59% being singletons. Material for sequencing was blood. The TCR comes from a man in his 60s in good health. The V call is TRBV6-2 or TRBV6-3, the J call TRBJ2-1; TRBD2 agrees at 7 bases. The CDR3 DNA is TGTGCCAGCAGTCCTGAGCGGGGCATAAGGAATGAGCAGTTCTTC. This sequence encodes CASSPERGIRNEQFF.